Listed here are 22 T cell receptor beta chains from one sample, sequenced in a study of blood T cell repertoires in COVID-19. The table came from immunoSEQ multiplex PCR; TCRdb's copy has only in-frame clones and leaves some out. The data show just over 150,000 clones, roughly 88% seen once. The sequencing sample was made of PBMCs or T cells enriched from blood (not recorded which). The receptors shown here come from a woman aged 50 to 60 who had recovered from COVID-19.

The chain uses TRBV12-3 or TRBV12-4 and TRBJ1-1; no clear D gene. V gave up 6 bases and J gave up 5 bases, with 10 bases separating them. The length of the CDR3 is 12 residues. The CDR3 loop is CASSFAGTEAFF. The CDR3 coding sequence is TGTGCCAGCAGCTTTGCGGGGACTGAAGCTTTCTTT.

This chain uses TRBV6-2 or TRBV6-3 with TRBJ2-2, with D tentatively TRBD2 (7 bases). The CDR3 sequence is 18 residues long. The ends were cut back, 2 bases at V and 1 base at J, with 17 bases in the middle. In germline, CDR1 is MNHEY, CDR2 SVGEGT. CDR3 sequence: CASSYGGGALVNTGELFF. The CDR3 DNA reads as TGTGCCAGCAGTTACGGAGGGGGGGCCCTCGTGAACACCGGGGAGCTGTTTTTT.

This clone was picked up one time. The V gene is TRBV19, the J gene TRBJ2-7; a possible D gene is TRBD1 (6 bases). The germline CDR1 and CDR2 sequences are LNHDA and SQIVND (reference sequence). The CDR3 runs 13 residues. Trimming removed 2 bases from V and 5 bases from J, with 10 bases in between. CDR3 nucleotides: TGTGCCAGTAGTATAACAGGGCGGAACGAGCAGTACTTC. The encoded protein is CASSITGRNEQYF. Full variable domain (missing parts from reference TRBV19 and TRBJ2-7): DGGITQSPKYLFRKEGQNVTLSCEQNLNHDAMYWYRQDPGQGLRLIYYSQIVNDFQKGDIAEGYSVSREKKESFPLTVTSAQKNPTAFYLCASSITGRNEQYFGPGTRLTVT.

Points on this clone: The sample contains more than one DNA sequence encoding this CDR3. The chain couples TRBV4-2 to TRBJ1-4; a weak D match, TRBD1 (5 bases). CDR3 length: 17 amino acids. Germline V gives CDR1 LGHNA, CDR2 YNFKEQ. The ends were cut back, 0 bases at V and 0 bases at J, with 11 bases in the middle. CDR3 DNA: TGTGCCAGCAGCCAAGAGGGGCAGGGAACAACTAATGAAAAACTGTTTTTT. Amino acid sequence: CASSQEGQGTTNEKLFF.

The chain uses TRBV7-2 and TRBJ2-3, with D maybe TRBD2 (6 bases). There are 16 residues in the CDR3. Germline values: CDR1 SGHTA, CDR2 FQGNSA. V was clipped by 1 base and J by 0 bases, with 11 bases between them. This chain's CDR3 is CASSLDGRGSTDTQYF. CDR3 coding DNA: TGTGCCAGCAGCTTAGATGGACGGGGGAGCACAGATACGCAGTATTTT. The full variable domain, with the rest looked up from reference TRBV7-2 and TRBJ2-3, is GAGVSQSPSNKVTEKGKDVELRCDPISGHTALYWYRQSLGQGLEFLIYFQGNSAPDKSGLPSDRFSAERTGGSVSTLTIQRTQQEDSAVYLCASSLDGRGSTDTQYFGPGTRLTVL.

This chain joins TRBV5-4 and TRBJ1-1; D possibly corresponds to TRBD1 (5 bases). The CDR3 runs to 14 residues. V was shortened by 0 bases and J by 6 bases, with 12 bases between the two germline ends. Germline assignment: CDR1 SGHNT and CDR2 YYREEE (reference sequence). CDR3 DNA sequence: TGTGCCAGCAGCTTGGAACACTCGGGGGCTGAAGCTTTCTTT. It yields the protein CASSLEHSGAEAFF.

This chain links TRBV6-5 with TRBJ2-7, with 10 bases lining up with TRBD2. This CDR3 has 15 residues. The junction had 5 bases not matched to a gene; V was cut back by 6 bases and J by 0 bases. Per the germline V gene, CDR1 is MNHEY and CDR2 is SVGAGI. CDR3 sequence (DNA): TGTGCCAGCAGACCAAGCGGGGGGGTCTCCTACGAGCAGTACTTC. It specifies CASRPSGGVSYEQYF.

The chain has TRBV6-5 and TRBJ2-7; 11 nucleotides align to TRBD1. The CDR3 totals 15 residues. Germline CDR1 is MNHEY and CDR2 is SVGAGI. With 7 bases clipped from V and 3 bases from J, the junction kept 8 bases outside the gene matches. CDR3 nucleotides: TGTGCCAGCACCCAACCGGGACAGGGGGGCTACGAGCAGTACTTC. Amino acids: CASTQPGQGGYEQYF.

The CDR3 bases are TGTGCCAGCAGCTCACCCCTCGGAGGGGTTCCTACAGATACGCAGTATTTT. It encodes CASSSPLGGVPTDTQYF. This chain uses TRBV7-9 with TRBJ2-3, with D possibly being TRBD2 (6 bases). The germline CDR1 and CDR2 sequences are SEHNR and FQNEAQ (reference sequence). The CDR3 runs 17 residues. V lost 4 bases and J 3 bases, leaving 20 bases between the germline ends.

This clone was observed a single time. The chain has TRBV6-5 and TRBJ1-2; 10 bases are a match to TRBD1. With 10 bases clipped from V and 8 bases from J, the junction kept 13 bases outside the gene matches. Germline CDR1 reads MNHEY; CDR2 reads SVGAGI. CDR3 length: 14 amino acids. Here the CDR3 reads CATLTGTGESGYTF. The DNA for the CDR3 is TGTGCCACCCTAACCGGGACAGGGGAGAGCGGCTACACCTTC.

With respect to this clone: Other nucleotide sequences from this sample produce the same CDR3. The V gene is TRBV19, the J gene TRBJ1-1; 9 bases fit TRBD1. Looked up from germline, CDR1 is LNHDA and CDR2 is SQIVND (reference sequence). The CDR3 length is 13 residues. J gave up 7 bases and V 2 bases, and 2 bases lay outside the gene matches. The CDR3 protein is CASSITTGGEAFF. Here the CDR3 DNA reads TGTGCCAGTAGTATAACGACAGGGGGTGAAGCTTTCTTT.

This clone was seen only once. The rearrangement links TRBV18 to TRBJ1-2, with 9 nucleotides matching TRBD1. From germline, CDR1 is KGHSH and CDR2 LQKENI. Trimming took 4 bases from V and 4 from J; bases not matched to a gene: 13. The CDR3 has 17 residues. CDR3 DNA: TGTGCCAGCTCACACCTTCTTAGGACAGGGGCAAGCTATGGCTACACCTTC. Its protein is CASSHLLRTGASYGYTF. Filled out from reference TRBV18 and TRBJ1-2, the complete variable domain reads NAGVMQNPRHLVRRRGQEARLRCSPMKGHSHVYWYRQLPEEGLKFMVYLQKENIIDESGMPKERFSAEFPKEGPSILRIQQVVRGDSAAYFCASSHLLRTGASYGYTFGSGTRLTVV.

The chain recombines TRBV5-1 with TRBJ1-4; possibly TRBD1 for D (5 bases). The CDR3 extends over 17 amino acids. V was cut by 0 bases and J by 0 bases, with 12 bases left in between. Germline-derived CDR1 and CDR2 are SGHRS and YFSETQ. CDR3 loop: CASSLGGLSTTNEKLFF. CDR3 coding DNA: TGCGCCAGCAGCTTGGGGGGACTCAGCACAACTAATGAAAAACTGTTTTTT. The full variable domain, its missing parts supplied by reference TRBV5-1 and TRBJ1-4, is KAGVTQTPRYLIKTRGQQVTLSCSPISGHRSVSWYQQTPGQGLQFLFEYFSETQRNKGNFPGRFSGRQFSNSRSEMNVSTLELGDSALYLCASSLGGLSTTNEKLFFGSGTQLSVL.

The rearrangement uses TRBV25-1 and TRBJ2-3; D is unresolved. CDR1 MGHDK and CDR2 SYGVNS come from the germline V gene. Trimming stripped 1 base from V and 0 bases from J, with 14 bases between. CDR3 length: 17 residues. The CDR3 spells CASSESIVRPSTDTQYF. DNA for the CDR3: TGTGCCAGCAGTGAATCCATTGTGAGGCCTAGCACAGATACGCAGTATTTT. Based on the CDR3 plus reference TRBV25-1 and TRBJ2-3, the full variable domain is EADIYQTPRYLVIGTGKKITLECSQTMGHDKMYWYQQDPGMELHLIHYSYGVNSTEKGDLSSESTVSRIRTEHFPLTLESARPSHTSQYLCASSESIVRPSTDTQYFGPGTRLTVL.

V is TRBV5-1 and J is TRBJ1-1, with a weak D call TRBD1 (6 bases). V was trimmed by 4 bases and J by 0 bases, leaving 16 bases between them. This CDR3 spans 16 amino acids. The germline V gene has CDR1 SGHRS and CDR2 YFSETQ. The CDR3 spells CASSRLSTGMNTEAFF. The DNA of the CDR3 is TGCGCCAGCAGCCGACTATCGACAGGCATGAACACTGAAGCTTTCTTT. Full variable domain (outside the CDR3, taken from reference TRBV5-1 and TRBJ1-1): KAGVTQTPRYLIKTRGQQVTLSCSPISGHRSVSWYQQTPGQGLQFLFEYFSETQRNKGNFPGRFSGRQFSNSRSEMNVSTLELGDSALYLCASSRLSTGMNTEAFFGQGTRLTVV.

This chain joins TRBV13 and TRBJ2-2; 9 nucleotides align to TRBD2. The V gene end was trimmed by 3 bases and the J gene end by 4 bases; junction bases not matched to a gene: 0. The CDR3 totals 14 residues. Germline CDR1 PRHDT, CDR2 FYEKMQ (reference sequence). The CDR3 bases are TGTGCCAGCAGCTTTAGCGGGAGCACCGGGGAGCTGTTTTTT. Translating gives CASSFSGSTGELFF.

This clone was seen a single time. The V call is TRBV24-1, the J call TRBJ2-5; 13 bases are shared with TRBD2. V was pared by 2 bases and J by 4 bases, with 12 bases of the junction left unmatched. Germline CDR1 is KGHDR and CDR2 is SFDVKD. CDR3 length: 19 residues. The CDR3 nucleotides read TGTGCCACCAGTGATTCCTCACTGACTAGCGGGGGGTCCACAGAGACCCAGTACTTC. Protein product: CATSDSSLTSGGSTETQYF.

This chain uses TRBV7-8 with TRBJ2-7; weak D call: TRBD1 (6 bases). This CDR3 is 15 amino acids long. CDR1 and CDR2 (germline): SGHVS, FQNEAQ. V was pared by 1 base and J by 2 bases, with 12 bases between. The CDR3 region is CASSLVQGRTYEQYF. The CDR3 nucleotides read TGTGCCAGCAGCTTAGTTCAGGGGAGAACCTACGAGCAGTACTTC.

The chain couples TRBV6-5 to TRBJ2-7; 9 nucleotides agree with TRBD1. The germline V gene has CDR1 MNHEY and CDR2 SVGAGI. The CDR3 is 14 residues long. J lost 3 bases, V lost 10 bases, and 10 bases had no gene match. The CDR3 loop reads CATVEQGADYEQYF. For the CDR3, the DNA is TGTGCCACGGTTGAACAGGGGGCAGACTACGAGCAGTACTTC.

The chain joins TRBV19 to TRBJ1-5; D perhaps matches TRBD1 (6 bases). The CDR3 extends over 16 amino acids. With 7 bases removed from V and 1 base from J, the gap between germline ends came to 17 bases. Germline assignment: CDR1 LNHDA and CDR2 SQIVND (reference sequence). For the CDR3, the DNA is TGTGCCAGTATGGGGGCTCGCAGGGGAAGCAATCAGCCCCAGCATTTT. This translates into CASMGARRGSNQPQHF.

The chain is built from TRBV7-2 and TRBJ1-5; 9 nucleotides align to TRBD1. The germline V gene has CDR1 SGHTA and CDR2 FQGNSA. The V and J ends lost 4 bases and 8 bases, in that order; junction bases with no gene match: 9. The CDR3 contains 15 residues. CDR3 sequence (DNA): TGTGCCAGCAGCTGGGCCGGGACAGGGAAGGAGCCCCAGCATTTT. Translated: CASSWAGTGKEPQHF.

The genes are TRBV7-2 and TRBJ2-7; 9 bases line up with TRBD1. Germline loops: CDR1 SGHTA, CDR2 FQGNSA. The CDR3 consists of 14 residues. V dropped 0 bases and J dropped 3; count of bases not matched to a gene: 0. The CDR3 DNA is TGTGCCAGCAGCTTAGCGGGACAGGGCTACGAGCAGTACTTC. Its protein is CASSLAGQGYEQYF.